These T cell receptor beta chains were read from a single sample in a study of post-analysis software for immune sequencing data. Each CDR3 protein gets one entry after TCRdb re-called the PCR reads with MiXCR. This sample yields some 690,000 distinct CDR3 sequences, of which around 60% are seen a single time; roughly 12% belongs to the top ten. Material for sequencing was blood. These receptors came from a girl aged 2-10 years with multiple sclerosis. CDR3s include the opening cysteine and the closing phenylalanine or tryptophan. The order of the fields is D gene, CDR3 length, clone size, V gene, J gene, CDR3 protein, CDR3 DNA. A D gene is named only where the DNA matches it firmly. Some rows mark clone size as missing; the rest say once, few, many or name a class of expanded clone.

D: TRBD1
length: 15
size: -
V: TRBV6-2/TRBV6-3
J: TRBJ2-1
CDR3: CASSPGQILINEQFF
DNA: TGTGCCAGCAGCCCGGGACAGATTCTAATCAATGAGCAGTTCTTC

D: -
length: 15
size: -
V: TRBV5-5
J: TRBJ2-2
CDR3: CASKTGVAETGELFF
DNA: TGTGCCAGCAAAACAGGGGTAGCGGAAACCGGGGAGCTGTTTTTT

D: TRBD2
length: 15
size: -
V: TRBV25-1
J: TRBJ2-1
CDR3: CASSDRTSGINEQFF
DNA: TGTGCCAGCAGCGACAGGACTAGCGGGATCAATGAGCAGTTCTTC

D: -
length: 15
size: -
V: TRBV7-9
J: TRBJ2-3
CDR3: CASSLTGLGTDTQYF
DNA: TGTGCCAGCAGCTTAACCGGGTTAGGCACAGATACGCAGTATTTT

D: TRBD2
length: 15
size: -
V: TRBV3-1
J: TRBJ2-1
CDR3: CASSQSGSAYNEQFF
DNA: TGTGCCAGCAGCCAGAGCGGGAGTGCCTACAATGAGCAGTTCTTC

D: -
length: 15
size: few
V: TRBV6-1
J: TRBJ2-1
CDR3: CASSIRGDSYNEQFF
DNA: TGTGCCAGCAGTATCCGGGGGGACAGCTACAATGAGCAGTTCTTC

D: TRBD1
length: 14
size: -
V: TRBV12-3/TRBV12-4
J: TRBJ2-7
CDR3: CATSPATGSYEQYF
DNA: TGTGCCACCAGTCCCGCGACAGGGAGCTACGAGCAGTACTTC

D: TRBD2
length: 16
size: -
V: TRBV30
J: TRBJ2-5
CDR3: CARTPTRRGDVETQYF
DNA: TGTGCCCGGACCCCTACGAGGCGGGGGGATGTAGAGACCCAGTACTTC

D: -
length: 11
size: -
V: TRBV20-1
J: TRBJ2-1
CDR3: CSARDRGEQFF
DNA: TGCAGTGCTAGAGATAGGGGTGAGCAGTTCTTC

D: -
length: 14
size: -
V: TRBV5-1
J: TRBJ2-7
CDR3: CASSLARQTYEQYF
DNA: TGCGCCAGCAGCTTGGCCCGACAAACCTACGAGCAGTACTTC

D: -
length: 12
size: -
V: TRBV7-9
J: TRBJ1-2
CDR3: CASSSLEGGYTF
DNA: TGTGCCAGCAGCTCCCTGGAGGGGGGCTACACCTTC

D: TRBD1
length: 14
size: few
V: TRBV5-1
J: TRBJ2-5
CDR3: CASSPTDRDETQYF
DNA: TGCGCCAGCAGCCCCACGGACAGGGATGAGACCCAGTACTTC

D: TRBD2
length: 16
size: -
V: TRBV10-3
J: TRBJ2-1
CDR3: CAISEVLAGAYNEQFF
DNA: TGTGCCATCAGTGAGGTACTAGCGGGAGCCTACAATGAGCAGTTCTTC

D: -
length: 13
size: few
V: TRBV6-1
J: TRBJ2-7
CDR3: CASISVADYEQYF
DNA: TGTGCCAGCATATCCGTAGCGGATTACGAGCAGTACTTC

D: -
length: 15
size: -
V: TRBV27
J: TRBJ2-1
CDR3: CASSVGQYIYNEQFF
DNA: TGTGCCAGCAGTGTTGGGCAGTACATCTACAATGAGCAGTTCTTC

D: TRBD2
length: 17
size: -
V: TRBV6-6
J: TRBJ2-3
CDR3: CASSLTSGGLGGDTQYF
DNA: TGTGCCAGCAGCCTGACTAGCGGGGGGCTAGGGGGAGATACGCAGTATTTT

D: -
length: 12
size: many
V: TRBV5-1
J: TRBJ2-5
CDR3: CASSLVQETQYF
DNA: TGCGCCAGCAGCTTGGTCCAAGAGACCCAGTACTTC

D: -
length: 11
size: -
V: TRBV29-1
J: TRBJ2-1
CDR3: CSVAPINEQFF
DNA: TGCAGCGTTGCTCCCATTAATGAGCAGTTCTTC

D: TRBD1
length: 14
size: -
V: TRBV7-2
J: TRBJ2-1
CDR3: CASRSGTGGNEQFF
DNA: TGTGCCAGCAGGTCCGGGACAGGGGGCAATGAGCAGTTCTTC

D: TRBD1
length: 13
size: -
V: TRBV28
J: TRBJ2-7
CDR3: CASGGTGEYEQYF
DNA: TGTGCCAGCGGAGGGACAGGGGAATACGAGCAGTACTTC

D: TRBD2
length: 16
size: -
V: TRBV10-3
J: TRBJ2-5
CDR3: CAISGGLAGTQETQYF
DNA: TGTGCCATCAGTGGTGGTCTAGCGGGGACCCAAGAGACCCAGTACTTC

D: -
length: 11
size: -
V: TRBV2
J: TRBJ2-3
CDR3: CASTVGDTQYF
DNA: TGTGCCAGCACCGTCGGAGATACGCAGTATTTT

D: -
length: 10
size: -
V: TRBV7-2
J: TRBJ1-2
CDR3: CASRGGGYTF
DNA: TGTGCCAGCAGGGGGGGGGGCTACACCTTC

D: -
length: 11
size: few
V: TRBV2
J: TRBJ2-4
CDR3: CASSEEDSQYF
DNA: TGTGCCAGCAGTGAAGAGGACAGCCAGTACTTC

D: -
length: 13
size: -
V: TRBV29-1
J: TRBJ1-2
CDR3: CSVTNGGNYGYTF
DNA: TGCAGCGTCACTAACGGCGGTAACTATGGCTACACCTTC

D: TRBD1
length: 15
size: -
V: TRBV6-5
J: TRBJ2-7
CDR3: CASSTPGQGAREQYF
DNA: TGTGCCAGCAGTACCCCGGGACAGGGGGCGCGTGAGCAGTACTTC

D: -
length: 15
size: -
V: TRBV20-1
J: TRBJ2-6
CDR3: CSARQGHSGANVLTF
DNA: TGCAGTGCTAGACAGGGACACTCTGGGGCCAACGTCCTGACTTTC

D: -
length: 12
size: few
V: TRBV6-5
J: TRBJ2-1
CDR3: CASSYIGYEQFF
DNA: TGTGCCAGCAGTTACATTGGGTATGAGCAGTTCTTC

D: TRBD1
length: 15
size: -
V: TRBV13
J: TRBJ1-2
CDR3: CASSDRDRGEGGYTF
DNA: TGTGCCAGCAGCGACCGGGACAGGGGAGAAGGAGGCTACACCTTC

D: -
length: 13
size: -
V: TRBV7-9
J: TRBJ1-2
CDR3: CASRPGQGFGYTF
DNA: TGTGCCAGCAGACCTGGTCAAGGTTTTGGCTACACCTTC

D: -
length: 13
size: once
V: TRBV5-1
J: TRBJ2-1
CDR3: CASSIDPAGEQFF
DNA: TGCGCCAGCAGCATAGACCCTGCCGGTGAGCAGTTCTTC

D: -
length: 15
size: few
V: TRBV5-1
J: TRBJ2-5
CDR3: CASSWTPATQETQYF
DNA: TGCGCCAGCAGCTGGACACCAGCGACCCAAGAGACCCAGTACTTC

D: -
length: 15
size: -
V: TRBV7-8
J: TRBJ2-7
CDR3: CASSPTGSRSYEQYF
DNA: TGTGCCAGCAGCCCCACCGGGTCGCGATCCTACGAGCAGTACTTC

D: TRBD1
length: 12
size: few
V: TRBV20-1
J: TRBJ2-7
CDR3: CSATGGPYEQYF
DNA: TGCAGTGCCACAGGGGGCCCCTACGAGCAGTACTTC

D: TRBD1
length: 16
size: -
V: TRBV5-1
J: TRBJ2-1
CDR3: CASSSLQGIGLDEQFF
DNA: TGCGCCAGCAGCTCTCTACAGGGGATTGGATTAGATGAGCAGTTCTTC

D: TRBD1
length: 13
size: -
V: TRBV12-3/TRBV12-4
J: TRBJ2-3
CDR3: CASKWTGSDTQYF
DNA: TGTGCCAGCAAATGGACAGGGTCAGATACGCAGTATTTT

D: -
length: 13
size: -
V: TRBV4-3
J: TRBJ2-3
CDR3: CASSQTGGGEQYF
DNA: TGCGCCAGCAGCCAAACTGGCGGAGGGGAGCAGTATTTT

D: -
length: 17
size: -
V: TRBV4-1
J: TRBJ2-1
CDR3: CASSQLERVRSYNEQFF
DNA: TGCGCCAGCAGCCAACTCGAGCGGGTTAGGTCATACAATGAGCAGTTCTTC

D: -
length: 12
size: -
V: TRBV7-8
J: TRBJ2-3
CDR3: CASSWVTNTQYF
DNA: TGTGCCAGCAGCTGGGTGACAAATACGCAGTATTTT

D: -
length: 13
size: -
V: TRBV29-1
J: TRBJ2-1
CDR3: CGITRGNYNEQFF
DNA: TGCGGGATCACCCGGGGGAATTACAATGAGCAGTTCTTC

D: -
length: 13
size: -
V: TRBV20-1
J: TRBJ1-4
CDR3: CSATKTGNEKLFF
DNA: TGCAGTGCTACGAAGACTGGAAATGAAAAACTGTTTTTT

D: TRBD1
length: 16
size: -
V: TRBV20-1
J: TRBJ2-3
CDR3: CSATLRDRGPADTQYF
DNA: TGCAGTGCTACCCTCCGGGACAGGGGGCCGGCAGATACGCAGTATTTT

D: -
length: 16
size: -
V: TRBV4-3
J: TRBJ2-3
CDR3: CASSQDYRGRSDTQYF
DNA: TGCGCCAGCAGCCAAGATTATCGGGGGCGGTCGGATACGCAGTATTTT

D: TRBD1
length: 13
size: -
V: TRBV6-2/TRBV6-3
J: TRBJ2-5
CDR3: CASQTGARETQYF
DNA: TGTGCCAGCCAGACAGGGGCGAGAGAGACCCAGTACTTC

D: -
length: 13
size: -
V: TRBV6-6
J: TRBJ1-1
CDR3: CASRADRRTEAFF
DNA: TGTGCCAGCAGGGCTGACCGGCGCACTGAAGCTTTCTTT

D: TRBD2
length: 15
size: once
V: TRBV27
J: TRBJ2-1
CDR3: CASSLIAGAFNEQFF
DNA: TGTGCCAGCAGCCTCATAGCGGGAGCTTTCAATGAGCAGTTCTTC

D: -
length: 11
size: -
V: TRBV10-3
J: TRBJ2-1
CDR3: CAISQHNEQFF
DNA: TGTGCCATCAGCCAGCACAATGAGCAGTTCTTC

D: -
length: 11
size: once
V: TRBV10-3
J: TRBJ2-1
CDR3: CAISFSDEQFF
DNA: TGTGCCATCAGTTTCTCGGATGAGCAGTTCTTC

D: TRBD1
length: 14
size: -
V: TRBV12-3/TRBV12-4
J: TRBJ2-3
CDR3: CASRQGAGTDTEYF
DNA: TGTGCCAGCAGGCAGGGGGCGGGAACAGATACGGAGTATTTT

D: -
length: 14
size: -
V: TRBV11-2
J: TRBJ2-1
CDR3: CASSSPRERSEQFF
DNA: TGTGCCAGCAGCTCTCCCCGAGAGAGGAGTGAGCAGTTCTTC

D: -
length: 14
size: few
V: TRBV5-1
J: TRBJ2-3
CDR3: CASSLELVTDTQYF
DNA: TGCGCCAGCAGCTTGGAACTTGTCACAGATACGCAGTATTTT

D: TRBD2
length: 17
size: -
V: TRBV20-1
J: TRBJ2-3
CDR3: CSASDQTSGRSTDTQYF
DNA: TGCAGTGCTAGCGACCAGACTAGCGGGAGATCGACAGATACGCAGTATTTT

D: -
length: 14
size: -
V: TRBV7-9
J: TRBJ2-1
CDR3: CASSLRHERGEQFF
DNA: TGTGCCAGCAGCTTACGTCACGAGAGGGGAGAGCAGTTCTTC

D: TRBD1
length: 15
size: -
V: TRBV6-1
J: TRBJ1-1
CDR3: CASSPQDRAPTEAFF
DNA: TGTGCCAGCAGTCCACAGGACAGGGCGCCCACTGAAGCTTTCTTT

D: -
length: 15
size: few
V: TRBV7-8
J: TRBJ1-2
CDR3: CASSFRSQGNYGYTF
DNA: TGTGCCAGCAGCTTTAGATCCCAGGGGAACTATGGCTACACCTTC

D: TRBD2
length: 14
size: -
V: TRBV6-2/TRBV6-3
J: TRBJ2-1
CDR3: CASVGLAIHNEQFF
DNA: TGTGCCAGTGTGGGACTAGCGATCCACAATGAGCAGTTCTTC

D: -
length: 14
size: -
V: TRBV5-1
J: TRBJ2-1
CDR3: CASSLGQLPGEQFF
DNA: TGCGCCAGCAGCTTGGGACAGTTGCCTGGTGAGCAGTTCTTC